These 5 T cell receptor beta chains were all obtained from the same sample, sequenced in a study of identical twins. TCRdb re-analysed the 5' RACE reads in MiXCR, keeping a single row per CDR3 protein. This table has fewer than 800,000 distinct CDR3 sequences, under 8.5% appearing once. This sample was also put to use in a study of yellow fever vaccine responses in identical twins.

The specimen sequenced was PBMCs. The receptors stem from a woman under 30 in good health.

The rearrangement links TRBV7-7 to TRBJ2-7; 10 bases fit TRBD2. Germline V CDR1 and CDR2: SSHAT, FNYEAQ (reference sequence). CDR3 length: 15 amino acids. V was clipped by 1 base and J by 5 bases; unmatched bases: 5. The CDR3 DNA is TGTGCCAGCAGCTTAGGTAGCGGGAGGACGGACGAGCAGTACTTC. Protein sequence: CASSLGSGRTDEQYF.

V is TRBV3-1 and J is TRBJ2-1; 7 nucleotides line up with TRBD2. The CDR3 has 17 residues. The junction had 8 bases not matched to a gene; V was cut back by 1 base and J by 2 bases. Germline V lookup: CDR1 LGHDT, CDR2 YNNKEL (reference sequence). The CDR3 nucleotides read TGTGCCAGCAGCCAAGGGGGGTGGGAGGGTACCTACAATGAGCAGTTCTTC. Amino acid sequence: CASSQGGWEGTYNEQFF.

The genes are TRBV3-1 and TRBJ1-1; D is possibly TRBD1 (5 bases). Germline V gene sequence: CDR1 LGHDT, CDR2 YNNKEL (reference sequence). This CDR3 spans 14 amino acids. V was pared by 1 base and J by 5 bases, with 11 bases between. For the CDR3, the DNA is TGTGCCAGCAGCCAAGTGGGGGGGTCTACTGAAGCTTTCTTT. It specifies CASSQVGGSTEAFF. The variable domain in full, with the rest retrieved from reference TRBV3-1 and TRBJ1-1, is DTAVSQTPKYLVTQMGNDKSIKCEQNLGHDTMYWYKQDSKKFLKIMFSYNNKELIINETVPNRFSPKSPDKAHLNLHINSLELGDSAVYFCASSQVGGSTEAFFGQGTRLTVV.

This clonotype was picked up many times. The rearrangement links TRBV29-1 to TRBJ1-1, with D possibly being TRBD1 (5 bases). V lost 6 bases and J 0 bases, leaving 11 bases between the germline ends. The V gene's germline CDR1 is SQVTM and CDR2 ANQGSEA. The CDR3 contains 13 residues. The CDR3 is CSVLRDMNTEAFF. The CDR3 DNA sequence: TGCAGCGTCCTCAGGGATATGAACACTGAAGCTTTCTTT.

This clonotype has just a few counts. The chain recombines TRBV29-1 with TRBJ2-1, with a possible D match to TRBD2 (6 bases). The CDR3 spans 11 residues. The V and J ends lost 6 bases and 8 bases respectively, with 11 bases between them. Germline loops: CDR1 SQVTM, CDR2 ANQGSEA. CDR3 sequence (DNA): TGCAGCGTGGGACTGGGAGATGAGCAGTTCTTC. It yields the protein CSVGLGDEQFF.